Shown below are 17 T cell receptor beta chains from a single sample sequenced in a study of blood T cell repertoires in COVID-19. The method was immunoSEQ multiplex PCR; TCRdb's version includes in-frame clones alone and lacks a portion of them. The sample consists of 130,000 or so clones, about 83% of them appearing once. The specimen was peripheral blood. The origin of the receptors is a human donor in a cohort sampled during active COVID-19.

This clone is a singleton in its sample. The chain carries TRBV3-1 (or the pseudogene TRBV3-2) and TRBJ2-5; 13 nucleotides line up with TRBD2. This CDR3 is 15 amino acids long. J gave up 9 bases and V 3 bases, and 7 bases lay outside the gene matches. CDR1 and CDR2 from the germline V gene are LGHDT and YNNKEL (reference sequence). This CDR3 reads CASSQILAGGGAQYF. CDR3 bases: TGTGCCAGCAGCCAGATACTAGCGGGAGGGGGGGCCCAGTACTTC.

This clone has just one count. V is TRBV9 and J is TRBJ1-1, with D unclear. Trimming took off 4 bases at V and 3 bases at J, with 13 bases between the two ends. CDR3 length equals 14 residues. Germline CDR1 and CDR2: SGDLS and YYNGEE. Here the CDR3 reads CASSSTSRHTEAFF. As DNA, the CDR3 is TGTGCCAGCAGCTCAACATCGCGGCACACTGAAGCTTTCTTT.

The chain links TRBV28 to TRBJ2-7, with TRBD1 as a possible D gene (6 bases). The CDR3 spans 14 residues. Germline V gene data show CDR1 as MDHEN and CDR2 as SYDVKM. Trimming took off 4 bases at V and 2 bases at J, with 12 bases between the two ends. The chain's CDR3 is CASSSGQATYEQYF. DNA for the CDR3: TGTGCCAGCAGTTCGGGACAAGCAACCTACGAGCAGTACTTC. Looking up the rest from reference TRBV28 and TRBJ2-7 gives the full variable domain: DVKVTQSSRYLVKRTGEKVFLECVQDMDHENMFWYRQDPGLGLRLIYFSYDVKMKEKGDIPEGYSVSREKKERFSLILESASTNQTSMYLCASSSGQATYEQYFGPGTRLTVT.

V is TRBV21-1 and J is TRBJ2-7; TRBD2 was called by the table and not checked on the DNA. TRBV21-1 represents a pseudogene. The CDR3 is made up of 13 amino acids. The CDR3 bases are TGTGCCAGCAAGACTCCCTCCCCCTACGAGCAGTACTTC. Translation gives CASKTPSPYEQYF.

The J gene is TRBJ2-1, the V gene TRBV9; the D gene is possibly TRBD1 (6 bases). Between the trimmed V and J ends, which lost 3 bases and 9 bases, there was a span of 10 bases. The germline V gene has CDR1 SGDLS and CDR2 YYNGEE. This CDR3 has 12 residues. CDR3: CASSGQGGEQFF. The CDR3 DNA is TGTGCCAGCAGCGGACAAGGGGGTGAGCAGTTCTTC.

This clone was picked up one time. The V and J genes are TRBV30 and TRBJ1-2, with D possibly matching TRBD1 (5 bases). The CDR3 is made up of 13 amino acids. V was pared by 2 bases and J by 0 bases, with 7 bases between. Germline V CDR1 and CDR2: GTSNPN, SVGIG (reference sequence). The CDR3 spells CAWSIGANYGYTF. The CDR3 region has the DNA TGTGCCTGGAGTATAGGGGCTAACTATGGCTACACCTTC.

The V and J genes are TRBV7-2 and TRBJ1-5; 7 bases line up with TRBD1. The CDR3 consists of 14 residues. V was clipped by 6 bases and J by 5 bases; unmatched bases: 7. Germline CDR1 reads SGHTA; CDR2 reads FQGNSA. The CDR3 sequence: CASSIQGVYQPQHF. The CDR3 DNA sequence: TGTGCCAGCAGTATTCAGGGGGTTTATCAGCCCCAGCATTTT.

The genes are TRBV6-1 and TRBJ2-7; D perhaps matches TRBD2 (6 bases). The germline V gene has CDR1 MNHNS and CDR2 SASEGT. Trimming cost V 3 bases and J 4 bases, with 16 bases left between them. CDR3 length: 15 residues. CDR3 sequence: CASSDRVGGRYEQYF. The CDR3, as DNA: TGTGCCAGCAGTGATCGGGTGGGAGGTCGATACGAGCAGTACTTC.

The rearrangement uses TRBV5-6 and TRBJ2-3, with D tentatively TRBD1 (5 bases). The CDR3 is 15 residues long. The germline CDR1 and CDR2 sequences are SGHDT and YYEEEE. Trimming left V 6 bases short and J 0 bases short, with 14 bases between. This CDR3 reads CASNLADSSTDTQYF. In DNA form, the CDR3 reads TGTGCCAGCAACTTAGCCGACAGCAGCACAGATACGCAGTATTTT.

This sequence joins TRBV29-1 and TRBJ2-3, with D possibly matching TRBD2 (6 bases). The germline V gene has CDR1 SQVTM and CDR2 ANQGSEA. CDR3 length equals 15 residues. V lost 2 bases, J lost 0 bases, and 12 bases lay in between. The CDR3 reads CSVEPPGGSTDTQYF. In DNA, the CDR3 is TGCAGCGTTGAACCCCCCGGGGGTAGCACAGATACGCAGTATTTT.

The V gene is TRBV6-5, the J gene TRBJ2-4; the match to TRBD2 covers 9 bases. The V and J ends lost 7 bases and 1 base, in that order; junction bases with no gene match: 5. The CDR3 spans 15 residues. Germline V lookup: CDR1 MNHEY, CDR2 SVGAGI. CDR3 amino acids: CASMASGKAKNIQYF. CDR3 nucleotide sequence: TGTGCCAGCATGGCTAGCGGGAAGGCCAAAAACATTCAGTACTTC.

The V and J genes are TRBV4-1 and TRBJ2-1, with 10 bases lining up with TRBD2. V dropped 0 bases and J dropped 10; count of bases not matched to a gene: 21. The CDR3 extends over 20 amino acids. Germline CDR1 and CDR2: MGHRA and YSYEKL. CDR3 amino acids: CASSQDFVYRRAGGGGEQFF. In nucleotides, the CDR3 is TGCGCCAGCAGCCAAGATTTCGTTTATCGTCGAGCGGGAGGGGGAGGGGAGCAGTTCTTC.

The chain is built from TRBV25-1 and TRBJ2-7; 10 positions agree with TRBD1. Germline CDR1 and CDR2: MGHDK and SYGVNS. The CDR3 totals 15 residues. J gave up 4 bases and V 5 bases, and 8 bases lay outside the gene matches. Here the CDR3 reads CASSRRQGALYEQYF. The CDR3 nucleotides read TGTGCCAGCAGTCGGAGACAGGGGGCCCTATACGAGCAGTACTTC.

A few counts support this clone. This chain connects TRBV19 to TRBJ1-5; TRBD1 might be the D (5 bases). The germline V and J ends were trimmed by 3 bases and 13 bases, with 13 bases remaining between them. Germline CDR1 is LNHDA and CDR2 is SQIVND (reference sequence). The CDR3 length is 12 residues. The CDR3 protein is CASSIGVTDQHF. In DNA, the CDR3 is TGTGCCAGTAGTATTGGGGTGACAGATCAGCATTTT.

The V gene is TRBV5-6, the J gene TRBJ1-2; D is unresolved. This CDR3 has 15 residues. V was pared by 1 base and J by 5 bases, with 15 bases between. CDR1 and CDR2 from the germline V gene are SGHDT and YYEEEE. CDR3 loop: CASSLRRTVNYGYTF. The CDR3 DNA reads as TGTGCCAGCAGCTTGAGGAGGACCGTCAATTATGGCTACACCTTC.

This chain joins TRBV5-4 and TRBJ1-2; D ambiguous. Trimming shortened V by 1 base and J by 2 bases, and 9 bases separated the two germline ends. CDR3 length equals 14 residues. The germline gives CDR1 SGHNT, CDR2 YYREEE (reference sequence). The CDR3 DNA is TGTGCCAGCAGCTTGTGGCGGATGAACTATGGCTACACCTTC. Encoded protein: CASSLWRMNYGYTF.

The gene calls are TRBV28 and TRBJ1-3, with a weak D call TRBD1 (6 bases). Trimming took 6 bases from V and 0 from J, leaving 12 bases between them. CDR3 length: 15 amino acids. Germline V CDR1 and CDR2: MDHEN, SYDVKM. This CDR3 reads CASRNWDTSGNTIYF. CDR3 DNA: TGTGCCAGCAGAAACTGGGACACCTCTGGAAACACCATATATTTT.